Presented here are 12 T cell receptor beta chains from one specimen sequenced in a study of T cells in narcolepsy. TCRdb keeps only in-frame clones here, not all; method: immunoSEQ multiplex PCR. The repertoire holds roughly 25,000 clones, around 83% seen once, with under 1.5% in the top ten. What was sequenced was CD45RA- memory CD4+ T cells from PBMCs. The source of these receptors is a human donor with narcolepsy.

The chain links TRBV27 to TRBJ2-6; D uncertain. Looked up from germline, CDR1 is MNHEY and CDR2 is SMNVEV (reference sequence). The ends were cut back, 5 bases at V and 4 bases at J, with 9 bases in the middle. The CDR3 totals 14 residues. The CDR3 nucleotides read TGTGCCAGCAGTCTCGGGTGGGGGGCCAACGTCCTGACTTTC. Its translation: CASSLGWGANVLTF.

The V gene is TRBV6-6, the J gene TRBJ1-5, with TRBD1 matching 8 bases. J gave up 6 bases and V 7 bases, and 11 bases lay outside the gene matches. The germline V gene encodes CDR1 MNHNY and CDR2 SVGAGI (reference sequence). CDR3 length: 15 residues. CDR3 loop: CASNDPQGAGQPQHF. The CDR3 DNA follows: TGTGCCAGCAATGACCCTCAGGGGGCCGGTCAGCCCCAGCATTTT.

This chain connects TRBV28 to TRBJ2-5; 9 bases match TRBD2. Unmatched junction bases numbered 8, after V lost 5 bases and J lost 4 bases. Looked up from germline, CDR1 is MDHEN and CDR2 is SYDVKM. The CDR3 extends over 15 amino acids. This chain's CDR3 is CASSRLAADVETQYF. The CDR3 DNA follows: TGTGCCAGCAGTAGACTAGCGGCAGACGTAGAGACCCAGTACTTC.

The chain links TRBV6-5 to TRBJ1-1; a possible D gene is TRBD1 (5 bases). Germline CDR1 and CDR2: MNHEY and SVGAGI. The CDR3 length is 14 residues. V was pared by 6 bases and J by 1 base, with 12 bases between. CDR3 nucleotide sequence: TGTGCCAGCAGCCCCATGCAGGGGAACACTGAAGCTTTCTTT. Encoded protein: CASSPMQGNTEAFF.

In its sample, this clone was seen once. The V gene is TRBV7-9, the J gene TRBJ2-1; 10 bases align to TRBD1. This CDR3 spans 15 amino acids. The germline CDR1 and CDR2 sequences are SEHNR and FQNEAQ (reference sequence). After removal of 2 bases from V and 6 bases from J, the junction contained 4 bases not matched to a gene. The CDR3: CASSLRDRGPNEQFF. DNA for the CDR3: TGTGCCAGCAGCTTAAGGGACAGGGGCCCCAATGAGCAGTTCTTC.

This sequence joins TRBV9 and TRBJ2-3; weak D call: TRBD1 (5 bases). V gave up 2 bases and J gave up 3 bases, with 13 bases separating them. From germline, CDR1 is SGDLS and CDR2 YYNGEE. This CDR3 contains 15 residues. The DNA of the CDR3 is TGTGCCAGCAGCGTTTTGAGCAGGGTGACAGATACGCAGTATTTT. Translation: CASSVLSRVTDTQYF.

This clone has just a few counts. The V gene is TRBV10-3, the J gene TRBJ2-5; 7 positions match TRBD2. Matching the DNA end better, TRBJ2-7 makes the J call doubtful. The CDR3 contains 14 residues. Germline V gene data show CDR1 as ENHRY and CDR2 as SYGVKD. The CDR3 sequence is CAISEAGEDYEQYF. The CDR3 DNA reads TGTGCCATCAGTGAGGCGGGAGAGGACTACGAGCAGTACTTC.

The chain is built from TRBV5-4 and TRBJ1-2; 8 nucleotides agree with TRBD1. V was pared by 3 bases and J by 8 bases, with 9 bases of the junction left unmatched. The CDR3 length is 14 residues. The germline CDR1 and CDR2 sequences are SGHNT and YYREEE (reference sequence). CDR3 residues: CASSWGQDSFGYTF. The DNA of the CDR3 is TGTGCCAGCAGCTGGGGACAGGACAGTTTCGGCTACACCTTC. Based on the CDR3 plus reference TRBV5-4 and TRBJ1-2, the full variable domain is ETGVTQSPTHLIKTRGQQVTLRCSSQSGHNTVSWYQQALGQGPQFIFQYYREEENGRGNFPPRFSGLQFPNYSSELNVNALELDDSALYLCASSWGQDSFGYTFGSGTRLTVV.

V is TRBV7-2 and J is TRBJ2-5; TRBD1 is a possible D gene (5 bases). V was cut by 3 bases and J by 4 bases, with 12 bases left in between. Germline V gives CDR1 SGHTA, CDR2 FQGNSA. The CDR3 loop spans 14 amino acids. The CDR3 nucleotides are TGTGCCAGCAGCTTTTCATTCACAGGAGAGACCCAGTACTTC. Its protein is CASSFSFTGETQYF. The full variable domain, completed using reference TRBV7-2 and TRBJ2-5, is GAGVSQSPSNKVTEKGKDVELRCDPISGHTALYWYRQSLGQGLEFLIYFQGNSAPDKSGLPSDRFSAERTGGSVSTLTIQRTQQEDSAVYLCASSFSFTGETQYFGPGTRLLVL.

This chain links TRBV30 with TRBJ2-7, with D uncertain. In germline, CDR1 is GTSNPN, CDR2 SVGIG (reference sequence). CDR3 length: 13 residues. V lost 3 bases, J lost 9 bases, and 18 bases lay in between. CDR3 nucleotide sequence: TGTGCCTGGAGGAACATCCTCGCCTCAGGGCAGTACTTC. It encodes CAWRNILASGQYF.

This chain links TRBV7-8 with TRBJ2-1; 7 bases are a match to TRBD2. The germline V gene encodes CDR1 SGHVS and CDR2 FQNEAQ. The trim removed 4 bases at V and 1 base at J, leaving 10 bases unmatched. CDR3 length: 17 residues. CDR3 nucleotide sequence: TGTGCCAGCAGCTCACAGATTAGCGGGCTTTCCTACAATGAGCAGTTCTTC. Protein product: CASSSQISGLSYNEQFF.

The V call is TRBV5-6, the J call TRBJ2-1; 14 bases agree with TRBD2. The V gene end was trimmed by 4 bases and the J gene end by 7 bases; junction bases not matched to a gene: 7. The germline CDR1 and CDR2 sequences are SGHDT and YYEEEE. The length of the CDR3 is 16 residues. The CDR3 region is CASSVAGTSGRNEQFF. The CDR3 DNA sequence: TGTGCCAGCAGCGTCGCCGGGACTAGCGGGAGAAATGAGCAGTTCTTC.